This T cell receptor (beta chain) was captured in a study of Ad26.COV2.S vaccination and SARS-CoV-2 variants. The V segment lost 10 bases and the J segment 0 bases; nucleotides outside the gene matches: 9. CDR3 size: 15 residues. The germline V gene encodes CDR1 LNHDA and CDR2 SQIVND (reference sequence). This clone appeared a few times. Its matching antigen is unknown. Study results and limitations: Reportedly, after vaccination the spike-specific CD8+ and CD4+ T cell responses displayed substantial breadth.

TCRdb's table, derived via immunoSEQ multiplex PCR, lists solely in-frame clones and lacks some. The data hold over 300,000 clones, with around 82% observed a single time. Treatment meaning: some 20 received Ad26.COV2.S at low or high dose, single or two shots; about five received placebo; per-sample allocation not given. Samples analyzed were those drawn on day 63 after the first vaccine or placebo injection. SARS-CoV-2 spike from the Wuhan strain was encoded by the vaccine, an Ad26 vector. The starting material was peripheral blood, obtained in a trial of Ad26.COV2.S vaccine versus placebo. The TCR comes from a person between 18 and 59 years old who received the Ad26.COV2.S COVID-19 vaccine or a placebo. The chain links TRBV19 to TRBJ1-3; 7 positions match TRBD1. The CDR3 spells CATGDSTYSGNTIYF. The CDR3 DNA is TGTGCCACCGGGGACAGCACCTACTCTGGAAACACCATATATTTT.